This T cell receptor (beta chain) is drawn from a study of cytomegalovirus exposure and HLA in healthy donors. Germline-derived CDR1 and CDR2 are SGHDT and YYEEEE. The CDR3 contains 15 residues. The V gene lost 0 bases and the J gene lost 0 bases, with 6 bases spanning the gap. Regarding this clone: Antigen unknown.

Both 60 Vbeta primers and 13 Jbeta primers went into the PCR. The method was immunoSEQ multiplex PCR; TCRdb's version includes in-frame clones alone and lacks a portion of them. The table has some 200,000 clones, around 89% seen once. Broader study findings: Associated with HLA alleles at 0.05 false discovery rate in a later analysis were about 17,000 TCR beta sequences. It is likely that the observed cluster of highly shared sequence variants was a sequencing artifact.

This sequence originates from a woman aged 18-30 years in good health and CMV-seronegative. The sample comprised PBMCs. The chain uses TRBV5-6 and TRBJ1-4; no firm D call. The CDR3 nucleotides are TGTGCCAGCAGCTTGGCGGGAACAACTAATGAAAAACTGTTTTTT. Its translation: CASSLAGTTNEKLFF.